These 29 T cell receptor beta chains were sequenced from one sample in a study of T cell clonality in common variable immunodeficiency. Antigens for these TCRs are unknown. The study's findings and limits: Fewer deletions and N-nucleotide insertions were reportedly seen in common variable immunodeficiency TCR beta sequences.

Assay: immunoSEQ multiplex PCR; the TCRdb copy retains only in-frame clones and omits some. Singletons are absent from the sample, which has under 25,000 clones. Source material: peripheral blood mononuclear cells. Receptors were obtained from a human donor with common variable immunodeficiency.

Judged by abundance, this clone is medium-sized. The read halts 3 residues ahead of the CDR3 end, with the missing end drawn from the germline J gene. The chain carries TRBV2 and TRBJ1-1; the D gene is possibly TRBD1 (5 bases). Germline CDR1 reads SNHLY; CDR2 reads FYNNEI. Trimming removed 4 bases from V and 4 bases from J, with 16 bases in between. This CDR3 is 15 amino acids long. The chain's CDR3 is CASSVMGGWSTEAFF. CDR3 DNA (partial): TGTGCCAGCAGTGTTATGGGGGGTTGGAGCACTGAA.

In regard to this clone: The CDR3 end falls 3 residues outside the read, so it is completed with the germline J gene. The chain carries TRBV2 and TRBJ2-3; D is undetermined. The ends were cut back, 5 bases at V and 1 base at J, with 4 bases in the middle. The CDR3 spans 12 residues. CDR1 and CDR2 from the germline V gene are SNHLY and FYNNEI. CDR3 DNA, as far as it was read: TGTGCCAGCAGTTCCGGCACAGATACG. Residues: CASSSGTDT. The complete CDR3 protein is CASSSGTDTQYF. The full variable domain, rest sourced from reference TRBV2 and TRBJ2-3, is EPEVTQTPSHQVTQMGQEVILRCVPISNHLYFYWYRQILGQKVEFLVSFYNNEISEKSEIFDDQFSVERPDGSNFTLKIRSTKLEDSAMYFCASSSGTDTQYFGPGTRLTVL.

This clone was detected a few times. The read falls 3 residues short of the CDR3 end, and the missing part is taken from the germline J gene. The chain couples TRBV30 to TRBJ2-1; tentatively, D is TRBD2 (5 bases). Trimming stripped 3 bases from V and 9 bases from J, with 15 bases between. Germline CDR1 reads GTSNPN; CDR2 reads SVGIG (reference sequence). CDR3 length: 13 residues. Partial CDR3 DNA: TGTGCCTGGAGCCTTAGCCCACGGGGTGAG. Encoded protein: CAWSLSPRGE. The whole CDR3 sequence reads CAWSLSPRGEQFF.

This clone was detected a few times. The read ends 3 residues before the CDR3 terminus; that terminus is restored from the germline J gene. The chain uses TRBV7-3 and TRBJ1-1; D gene ambiguous. Germline V gives CDR1 SGHTA, CDR2 FQGTGA. Deletions cut 1 base from V and 3 bases from J, with 6 bases between. This CDR3 is built from 13 residues. The DNA read from the CDR3 is TGTGCCAGCAGCTTAAACAGCTACACTGAA. Its protein product is CASSLNSYTE. The complete CDR3 reads CASSLNSYTEAFF.

This clone showed up just a few times. The read gets to within 3 residues of the CDR3 end, and the germline J gene fills in the rest. V gene TRBV19 combines with J gene TRBJ2-7, with D possibly being TRBD2 (6 bases). Trimming cost V 6 bases and J 1 base, with 13 bases left between them. Germline assignment: CDR1 LNHDA and CDR2 SQIVND (reference sequence). This CDR3 region has 14 residues. The CDR3 bases that were read are TGTGCCAGTAGCGCAGGGAGGCTATCCTACGAG. Amino acid sequence: CASSAGRLSYE. The whole CDR3 protein reads CASSAGRLSYEQYF.

This clone turned up a few times. The read terminates 3 residues before the CDR3 end, so the remaining end is supplied by the germline J gene. The chain uses TRBV19 and TRBJ1-6; D remains unclear. The CDR3 contains 12 residues. Germline V gene sequence: CDR1 LNHDA, CDR2 SQIVND (reference sequence). The CDR3 is CASSYDWITLHF. Partial CDR3 DNA: TGTGCCAGTAGTTATGACTGGATCACC.

The table lists this clone with a few counts. The CDR3 end is not reached by the read, which stops 3 residues before it; the germline J gene fills it in. V is TRBV19 and J is TRBJ1-5, with TRBD1 as a possible D gene (5 bases). V lost 7 bases and J 1 base, leaving 17 bases between the germline ends. The CDR3 contains 16 residues. Germline V gene sequence: CDR1 LNHDA, CDR2 SQIVND (reference sequence). The chain's CDR3 is CASKARGIQSNQPQHF. The DNA read from the CDR3 is TGTGCCAGTAAGGCGCGGGGGATCCAAAGCAATCAGCCC.

Turning to this clone: The CDR3 extends 3 residues past the end of the read, so its final part is completed from the germline J gene. This chain connects TRBV7-7 to TRBJ1-1, with D maybe TRBD1 (6 bases). The germline V gene encodes CDR1 SSHAT and CDR2 FNYEAQ (reference sequence). This CDR3 comprises 17 residues. Trimming took 5 bases from V and 4 from J, leaving 23 bases between them. The CDR3 is CASSPIFQQGIGTEAFF. The part of the CDR3 DNA that was read is TGTGCCAGCAGCCCGATTTTCCAACAGGGTATCGGCACTGAA.

This clone showed up just a few times. The CDR3 here is CASSPSGGGIEQFF. The CDR3 bases that were read are TGTGCCAGCAGTCCTAGCGGGGGGGGAATTGAG. This chain uses TRBV6-2 or TRBV6-3 with TRBJ2-1; 12 bases match TRBD2. The read falls 3 residues short of the CDR3 end, and the missing part is taken from the germline J gene. Per the germline V gene, CDR1 is MNHEY and CDR2 is SVGEGT. The CDR3 spans 14 residues. Trimming removed 5 bases from V and 9 bases from J; junction bases left unmatched: 5.

Comment on this clone: The CDR3 end lies 3 residues beyond the end of the read and is filled in from the germline J gene. The chain carries TRBV19 and TRBJ1-1; the D is unclear. Germline V gene sequence: CDR1 LNHDA, CDR2 SQIVND (reference sequence). V lost 1 base, J lost 6 bases, and 18 bases lay in between. The CDR3 is made up of 16 amino acids. The DNA read from the CDR3 is TGTGCCAGTAGTATAGGAGGTTCCATTTTGATTTCTGAA. As protein: CASSIGGSILISE. The whole CDR3 is CASSIGGSILISEAFF.

There are a few counts of this clone. The read ends 3 residues before the CDR3 terminus; that terminus is restored from the germline J gene. The genes are TRBV20-1 and TRBJ2-5, with TRBD1 identical over 8 bases. Unmatched junction bases numbered 8, after V lost 0 bases and J lost 5 bases. Per the germline V gene, CDR1 is DFQATT and CDR2 is SNEGSKA (reference sequence). The CDR3 has 15 residues. Partial CDR3 DNA: TGCAGTGCTAGAGATCCGGACAGGGCAGGGGAGACC. Protein product: CSARDPDRAGET. The entire CDR3 sequence reads CSARDPDRAGETQYF.

In regard to this clone: The observed sequence ends 3 residues before the CDR3 terminus, with the missing tail filled in from the germline J gene. The rearrangement uses TRBV7-2 and TRBJ2-1; 7 positions agree with TRBD2. Germline CDR1 and CDR2: SGHTA and FQGNSA. V lost 8 bases to trimming and J lost 9 bases; unmatched junction nucleotides: 4. This CDR3 spans 11 amino acids. The sequenced CDR3 bases are TGTGCCAGCGGAAAGCGGGGTGAG. As protein: CASGKRGE. The whole CDR3 protein is CASGKRGEQFF.

Details on this clone: The read ends 3 residues before the CDR3 terminus; that terminus is restored from the germline J gene. The chain links TRBV6-2 or TRBV6-3 to TRBJ1-5; D remains ambiguous. CDR3 size: 15 residues. Germline V gene sequence: CDR1 MNHEY, CDR2 SVGEGT. V dropped 7 bases and J dropped 3 bases, with 16 bases sitting between them. Partial CDR3 DNA: TGTGCCAGCACCACAACACAGATTAACAATCAGCCC. It encodes CASTTTQINNQP. The entire CDR3 sequence reads CASTTTQINNQPQHF.

In the case of this clone: The read stops 3 residues short of the end of the CDR3; the missing end is completed from the germline J gene. The V gene is TRBV18, the J gene TRBJ2-6, with 8 bases fitting TRBD2. The germline V gene has CDR1 KGHSH and CDR2 LQKENI. V trimming: 2 bases; J trimming: 2 bases; junction bases outside the gene matches: 2. This CDR3 spans 16 amino acids. The sequenced CDR3 bases are TGTGCCAGCTCACCAAGCGGGAGCCCTGGGGCCAACGTC. Its protein product is CASSPSGSPGANV. The whole CDR3 sequence is CASSPSGSPGANVLTF.

This clone has a count of ten or more. The read is 3 residues too short to cover the CDR3 end, so that end is filled in from the germline J gene. V usage is TRBV7-3 and J usage is TRBJ2-2, with 10 bases matching TRBD1. V lost 5 bases to trimming and J lost 5 bases; unmatched junction nucleotides: 2. CDR1 SGHTA and CDR2 FQGTGA come from the germline V gene. The CDR3 sequence is 14 residues long. CDR3 in amino acids: CASSQGQGTGELFF. The CDR3 bases that were read are TGTGCCAGCAGCCAGGGACAGGGGACCGGGGAG.

This clone was detected a few times. The CDR3 end is not reached by the read, which stops 3 residues before it; the germline J gene fills it in. The chain recombines TRBV18 with TRBJ2-7, with TRBD1 matching 11 bases. This CDR3 region has 17 residues. The V gene's germline CDR1 is KGHSH and CDR2 LQKENI. The V gene end was trimmed by 1 base and the J gene end by 1 base; junction bases not matched to a gene: 6. CDR3 region: CASSPRTGGYFSYEQYF. The part of the CDR3 DNA that was read is TGTGCCAGCTCACCACGGACAGGGGGCTACTTTTCCTACGAG.

Concerning this clone: The read comes to an end 3 residues before the CDR3 does, leaving the germline J gene to fill in the end. V and J are TRBV6-2 or TRBV6-3 and TRBJ2-7; 8 bases are a match to TRBD1. The CDR3 length is 14 residues. Germline loops: CDR1 MNHEY, CDR2 SVGEGT. V shed 0 bases and J 5 bases; nucleotides not matched to a gene: 3. CDR3 protein: CASSYSDRAHEQYF. CDR3 DNA, as far as it was read: TGTGCCAGCAGTTACTCGGACAGGGCCCACGAG.

About this clone itself: The CDR3 is cut off 3 residues early in the read; its end comes from the germline J gene. The chain joins TRBV7-9 to TRBJ2-5; TRBD2 matches 7 bases. This CDR3 region has 15 residues. V lost 2 bases to trimming and J lost 4 bases; unmatched junction nucleotides: 7. Germline V CDR1 and CDR2: SEHNR, FQNEAQ (reference sequence). The CDR3: CASSLIAGVGETQYF. The sequenced CDR3 bases are TGTGCCAGCAGCTTAATCGCGGGAGTCGGAGAGACC.

As for this clone: The CDR3 extends 3 residues past the end of the read, so its final part is completed from the germline J gene. The genes are TRBV7-6 and TRBJ2-3; tentative D call: TRBD1 (6 bases). Germline CDR1 is SGHVS and CDR2 is FNYEAQ. CDR3 length equals 17 residues. The V end was cut by 5 bases, the J end by 2 bases, with 20 bases between. The chain's CDR3 is CASSPTSRGTITDTQYF. The DNA read from the CDR3 is TGTGCCAGCAGCCCTACATCCAGGGGAACAATCACAGATACG. Supplemented by reference TRBV7-6 and TRBJ2-3, the full variable domain reads GAGVSQSPRYKVTKRGQDVALRCDPISGHVSLYWYRQALGQGPEFLTYFNYEAQQDKSGLPNDRFSAERPEGSISTLTIQRTEQRDSAMYRCASSPTSRGTITDTQYFGPGTRLTVL.

This clone was seen repeatedly, ten times or more. The read terminates 3 residues before the CDR3 end, so the remaining end is supplied by the germline J gene. V gene TRBV6-2 or TRBV6-3 combines with J gene TRBJ2-2, with D possibly being TRBD1 (5 bases). Looked up from germline, CDR1 is MNHEY and CDR2 is SVGEGT. V was trimmed by 3 bases and J by 8 bases, leaving 10 bases between them. The CDR3 consists of 13 residues. Partial CDR3 DNA: TGTGCCAGCAGTTATGGGGCTCGTGGGGAG. Amino acid sequence: CASSYGARGE. Given in full, the CDR3 is CASSYGARGELFF.

For this clone: The read ends 3 residues shy of where the CDR3 ends; the end is completed using the germline J gene. The chain has TRBV7-8 and TRBJ2-1; the match to TRBD2 covers 10 bases. V dropped 5 bases and J dropped 7; count of bases not matched to a gene: 5. The CDR3 extends over 14 amino acids. CDR1 SGHVS and CDR2 FQNEAQ come from the germline V gene. The CDR3: CASSEREGLNEQFF. CDR3 DNA, as far as it was read: TGTGCCAGCAGCGAGCGGGAGGGCCTTAATGAG.

About this clone itself: The CDR3 is cut off 3 residues early in the read; its end comes from the germline J gene. The chain uses TRBV19 and TRBJ1-1; D gene ambiguous. Trimming took off 5 bases at V and 5 bases at J, with 9 bases between the two ends. This CDR3 has 12 residues. CDR1 LNHDA and CDR2 SQIVND come from the germline V gene (reference sequence). Incomplete CDR3 DNA: TGTGCCAGTAGTTTGTTCGGGACTGAA. It encodes CASSLFGTE. The complete CDR3 protein is CASSLFGTEAFF.

Worth noting for this clone: The read falls 3 residues short of the CDR3 end, and the missing part is taken from the germline J gene. The gene calls are TRBV18 and TRBJ2-5; TRBD2 aligns across 8 bases. From germline, CDR1 is KGHSH and CDR2 LQKENI. J lost 2 bases, V lost 0 bases, and 11 bases had no gene match. The CDR3 totals 18 residues. CDR3: CASSPPGGAGDQQETQYF. CDR3 bases read: TGTGCCAGCTCACCACCGGGGGGAGCGGGGGACCAACAAGAGACC.

In its sample, this clone was seen a few times. From the germline J gene comes the end of the CDR3, since the read stops 3 residues before it. The chain is built from TRBV6-4 and TRBJ2-7; the D gene is possibly TRBD1 (6 bases). The germline CDR1 and CDR2 sequences are MRHNA and SNTAGT. V lost 10 bases and J lost 0, with 22 bases in between. The CDR3 is 16 residues long. The sequenced part of the CDR3 DNA is TGTGCCACAGCAAATAACAGGGCTAATCTCTCCTACGAG. It encodes CATANNRANLSYE. The complete CDR3 protein is CATANNRANLSYEQYF.

Concerning this clone: Read sequence stops 3 residues before the CDR3 end, and the germline J gene provides the missing end. The chain recombines TRBV7-8 with TRBJ1-6, with D tentatively TRBD1 (5 bases). CDR1 is SGHVS, CDR2 FQNEAQ, per germline. CDR3 size: 16 residues. V lost 5 bases and J 7 bases, leaving 18 bases between the germline ends. CDR3 DNA (partial): TGTGCCAGCAGCCAAGGGACTACGCTGAGAAATTCACCC. Its protein product is CASSQGTTLRNSP. The whole CDR3 is CASSQGTTLRNSPLHF.

This clone appeared many times. The read halts 3 residues ahead of the CDR3 end, with the missing end drawn from the germline J gene. The V gene is TRBV30, the J gene TRBJ1-1; 7 bases agree with TRBD1. V shed 3 bases and J 1 base; nucleotides not matched to a gene: 5. The CDR3 loop spans 14 amino acids. Germline V CDR1 and CDR2: GTSNPN, SVGIG (reference sequence). The CDR3 region is CAWSAGQTNTEAFF. The sequenced part of the CDR3 DNA is TGTGCCTGGAGCGCGGGACAGACGAACACTGAA. Filled out from reference TRBV30 and TRBJ1-1, the complete variable domain reads SQTIHQWPATLVQPVGSPLSLECTVEGTSNPNLYWYRQAAGRGLQLLFYSVGIGQISSEVPQNLSASRPQDRQFILSSKKLLLSDSGFYLCAWSAGQTNTEAFFGQGTRLTVV.

This clone was recorded a few times. The CDR3 is cut off 3 residues early in the read; its end comes from the germline J gene. V is TRBV7-2 and J is TRBJ1-5; D call uncertain. CDR1 is SGHTA and CDR2 is FQGNSA in the germline V gene. The CDR3 length is 13 residues. Deletions cut 3 bases from V and 0 bases from J, with 3 bases between. The CDR3 sequence: CASSFYSNQPQHF. CDR3 DNA (partial): TGTGCCAGCAGCTTCTATAGCAATCAGCCC.

Regarding this clone: The CDR3 goes on 3 residues after the read ends, and that part is filled in from the germline J gene. The V gene is TRBV19, the J gene TRBJ2-4; possibly TRBD1 for D (5 bases). Per germline, CDR1 LNHDA and CDR2 SQIVND (reference sequence). This CDR3 spans 15 amino acids. V dropped 4 bases and J dropped 2 bases, with 12 bases sitting between them. CDR3 bases read: TGTGCCAGTAGTAGTCAGGGCGGAACCAAAAACATT. Protein sequence: CASSSQGGTKNI. The whole CDR3 reads CASSSQGGTKNIQYF.

About this clone: The CDR3 goes on 3 residues after the read ends, and that part is filled in from the germline J gene. The chain couples TRBV11-3 to TRBJ2-7; tentative D call: TRBD2 (6 bases). Germline V CDR1 and CDR2: SGHNT, YENEEA. There are 14 residues in the CDR3. With 3 bases removed from V and 1 base from J, the gap between germline ends came to 10 bases. Incomplete CDR3 DNA: TGTGCCAGCAGCTTTCATAGCGGATCCTACGAG. Amino acid sequence: CASSFHSGSYE. The complete CDR3 sequence is CASSFHSGSYEQYF.